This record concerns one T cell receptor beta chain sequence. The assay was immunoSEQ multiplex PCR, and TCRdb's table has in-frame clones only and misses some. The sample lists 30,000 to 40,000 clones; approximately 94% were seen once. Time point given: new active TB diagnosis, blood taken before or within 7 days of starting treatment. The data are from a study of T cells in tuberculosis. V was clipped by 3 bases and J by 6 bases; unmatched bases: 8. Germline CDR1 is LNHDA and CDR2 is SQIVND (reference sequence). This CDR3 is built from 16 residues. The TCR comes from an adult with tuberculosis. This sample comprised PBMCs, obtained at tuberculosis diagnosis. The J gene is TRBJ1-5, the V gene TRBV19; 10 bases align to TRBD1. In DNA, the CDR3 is TGTGCCAGTAGTATGGCGCCTGGGACAGGGGTTCAGCCCCAGCATTTT. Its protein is CASSMAPGTGVQPQHF.